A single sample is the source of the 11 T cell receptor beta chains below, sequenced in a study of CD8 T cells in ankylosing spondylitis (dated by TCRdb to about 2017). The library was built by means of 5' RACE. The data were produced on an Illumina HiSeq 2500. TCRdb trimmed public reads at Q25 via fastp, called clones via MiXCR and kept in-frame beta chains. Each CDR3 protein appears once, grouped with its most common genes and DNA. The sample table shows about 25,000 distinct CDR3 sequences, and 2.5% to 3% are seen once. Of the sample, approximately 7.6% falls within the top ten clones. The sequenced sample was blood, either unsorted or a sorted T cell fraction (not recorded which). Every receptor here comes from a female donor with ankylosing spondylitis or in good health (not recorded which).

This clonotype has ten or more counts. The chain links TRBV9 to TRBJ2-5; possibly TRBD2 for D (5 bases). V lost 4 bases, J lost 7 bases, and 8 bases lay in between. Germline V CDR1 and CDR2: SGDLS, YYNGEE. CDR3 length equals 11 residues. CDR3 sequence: CASSFAGTQYF. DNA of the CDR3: TGTGCCAGCAGCTTCGCGGGGACCCAGTACTTC.

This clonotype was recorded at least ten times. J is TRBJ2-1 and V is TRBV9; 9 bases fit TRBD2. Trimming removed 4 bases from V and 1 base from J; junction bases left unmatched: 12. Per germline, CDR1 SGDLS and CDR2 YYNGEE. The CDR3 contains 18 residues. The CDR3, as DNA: TGTGCCAGCAGCCCAGTGGTAGCGGGGGCGACATCCTACAATGAGCAGTTCTTC. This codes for CASSPVVAGATSYNEQFF.

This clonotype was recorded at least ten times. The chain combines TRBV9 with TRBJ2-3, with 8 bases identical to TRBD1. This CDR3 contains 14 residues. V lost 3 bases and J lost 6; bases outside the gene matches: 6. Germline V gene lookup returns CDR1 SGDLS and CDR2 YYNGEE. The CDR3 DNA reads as TGTGCCAGCAGCGCCCAGGGGGCATGGGATACGCAGTATTTT. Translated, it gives CASSAQGAWDTQYF.

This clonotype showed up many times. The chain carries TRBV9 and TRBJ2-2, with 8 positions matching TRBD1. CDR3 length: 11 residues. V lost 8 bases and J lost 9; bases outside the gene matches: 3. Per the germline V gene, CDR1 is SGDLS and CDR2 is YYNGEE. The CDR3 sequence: CASSGGRELFF. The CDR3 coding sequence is TGTGCCAGTTCAGGGGGCAGGGAGCTGTTTTTT.

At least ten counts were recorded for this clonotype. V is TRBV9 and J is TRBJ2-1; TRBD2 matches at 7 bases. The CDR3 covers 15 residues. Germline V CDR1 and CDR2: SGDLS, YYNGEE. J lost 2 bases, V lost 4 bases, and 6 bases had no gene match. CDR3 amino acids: CASSTESGAYNEQFF. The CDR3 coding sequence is TGTGCCAGCAGCACCGAAAGCGGGGCCTACAATGAGCAGTTCTTC.

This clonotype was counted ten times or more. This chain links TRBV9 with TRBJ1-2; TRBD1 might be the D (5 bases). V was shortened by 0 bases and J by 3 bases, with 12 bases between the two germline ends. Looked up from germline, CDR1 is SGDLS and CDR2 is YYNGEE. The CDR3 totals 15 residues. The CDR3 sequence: CASSVGQGLDYGYTF. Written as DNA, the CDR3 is TGTGCCAGCAGCGTAGGGCAGGGCCTCGACTATGGCTACACCTTC.

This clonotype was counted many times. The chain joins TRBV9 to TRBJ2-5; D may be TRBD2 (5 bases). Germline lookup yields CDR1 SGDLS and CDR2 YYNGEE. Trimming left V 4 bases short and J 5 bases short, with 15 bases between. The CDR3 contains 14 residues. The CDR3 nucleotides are TGTGCCAGCAGCCCCACTAGTATATCTGAGACCCAGTACTTC. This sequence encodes CASSPTSISETQYF.

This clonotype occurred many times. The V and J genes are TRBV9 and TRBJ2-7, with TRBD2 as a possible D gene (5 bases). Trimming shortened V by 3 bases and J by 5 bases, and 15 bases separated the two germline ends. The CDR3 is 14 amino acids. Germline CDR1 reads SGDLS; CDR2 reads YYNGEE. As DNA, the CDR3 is TGTGCCAGCAGCGGAGACGTGGCCGGGGACGAGCAGTACTTC. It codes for CASSGDVAGDEQYF.

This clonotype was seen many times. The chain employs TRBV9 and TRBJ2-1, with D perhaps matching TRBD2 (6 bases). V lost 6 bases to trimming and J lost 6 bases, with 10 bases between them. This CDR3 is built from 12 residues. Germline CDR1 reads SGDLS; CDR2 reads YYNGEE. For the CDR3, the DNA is TGTGCCAGCACCCCGGGAGCCAATGAGCAGTTCTTC. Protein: CASTPGANEQFF. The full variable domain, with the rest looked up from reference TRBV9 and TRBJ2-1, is DSGVTQTPKHLITATGQRVTLRCSPRSGDLSVYWYQQSLDQGLQFLIQYYNGEERAKGNILERFSAQQFPDLHSELNLSSLELGDSALYFCASTPGANEQFFGPGTRLTVL.

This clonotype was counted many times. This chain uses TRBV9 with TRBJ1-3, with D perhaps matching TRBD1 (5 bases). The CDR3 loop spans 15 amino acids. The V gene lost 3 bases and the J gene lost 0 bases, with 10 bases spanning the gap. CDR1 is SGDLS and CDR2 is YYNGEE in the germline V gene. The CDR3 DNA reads TGTGCCAGCAGCGAACAGGTTAGCTCTGGAAACACCATATATTTT. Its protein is CASSEQVSSGNTIYF.

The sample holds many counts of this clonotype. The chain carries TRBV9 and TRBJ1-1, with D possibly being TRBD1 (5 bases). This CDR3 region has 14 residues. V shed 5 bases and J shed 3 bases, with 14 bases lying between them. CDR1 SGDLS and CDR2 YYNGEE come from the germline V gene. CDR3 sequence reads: CASRPGLGDTEAFF. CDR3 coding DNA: TGTGCCAGCAGACCAGGGTTAGGTGACACTGAAGCTTTCTTT.